These 22 T cell receptor beta chains were all obtained from the same sample, sequenced in a study of T cell repertoires in cytomegalovirus infection. Each CDR3 protein gets one entry after TCRdb re-called the reads with MiXCR. The table records 650,000 to 900,000 distinct CDR3 sequences, about 33% of them present only once. No antigen has been identified for these receptors. The material sequenced was cultured CD8+ T cells from PBMCs, taken from culture after CMV antigen stimulation. Receptors were obtained from a human donor in good health (CMV status not recorded). Some clones in this sample may be carry-over from other donors' samples.

The rearrangement uses TRBV13 and TRBJ2-2, with D possibly being TRBD1 (6 bases). Deletions cut 8 bases from V and 0 bases from J, with 22 bases between. Germline CDR1 and CDR2: PRHDT and FYEKMQ (reference sequence). The CDR3 runs 18 residues. The CDR3 protein is CASLGTSTGPANTGELFF. In DNA form, the CDR3 reads TGTGCCAGCTTGGGGACATCAACAGGGCCTGCGAACACCGGGGAGCTGTTTTTT.

The chain joins TRBV10-3 to TRBJ2-2; possibly TRBD1 for D (6 bases). Germline CDR1 reads ENHRY; CDR2 reads SYGVKD. The CDR3 runs 16 residues. With 0 bases removed from V and 1 base from J, the gap between germline ends came to 9 bases. This CDR3 reads CAISESGALNTGELFF. The CDR3 coding sequence is TGTGCCATCAGTGAGTCGGGGGCACTGAACACCGGGGAGCTGTTTTTT.

The table lists this clonotype with many counts. This chain connects TRBV29-1 to TRBJ2-3; 13 nucleotides match TRBD2. The CDR3 has 16 amino acids. Losses at the gene ends were 5 bases for V and 0 bases for J; bases not matched to a gene: 5. Germline CDR1 and CDR2: SQVTM and ANQGSEA. The CDR3 coding sequence is TGCAGCGTTCAACTAGCGGGGGGGCGGAGCACAGATACGCAGTATTTT. It codes for CSVQLAGGRSTDTQYF.

This clonotype showed up just a few times. The chain combines TRBV6-2 or TRBV6-3 with TRBJ2-5; 14 bases align to TRBD2. This CDR3 comprises 16 residues. Trimming at V came to 2 bases and at J to 3 bases, leaving 2 bases not matched to a gene. Germline assignment: CDR1 MNHEY and CDR2 SVGEGT. The CDR3 sequence: CASSYAGLAGEETQYF. DNA for the CDR3: TGTGCCAGCAGTTACGCGGGACTAGCGGGGGAAGAGACCCAGTACTTC.

The CDR3 DNA reads TGTGCCAGCAGCAAGGACAGGGGGAGTAATGGCTACACCTTC. Its protein product is CASSKDRGSNGYTF. The J gene is TRBJ1-2, the V gene TRBV9; 10 bases map to TRBD1. CDR1 SGDLS and CDR2 YYNGEE come from the germline V gene. The CDR3 has 14 amino acids. The V segment lost 4 bases and the J segment 6 bases; nucleotides outside the gene matches: 6.

This clonotype was seen repeatedly, ten times or more. This rearrangement joins TRBV7-8 to TRBJ1-3, with 7 bases that match TRBD1. Germline loops: CDR1 SGHVS, CDR2 FQNEAQ. The V gene end was trimmed by 5 bases and the J gene end by 0 bases; junction bases not matched to a gene: 10. CDR3 length: 17 amino acids. The CDR3 DNA reads as TGTGCCAGCAGCCTGTGGGGGACAGACTCCTCTGGAAACACCATATATTTT. As protein: CASSLWGTDSSGNTIYF.

This rearrangement joins TRBV4-3 to TRBJ1-1; TRBD1 matches at 7 bases. This CDR3 contains 13 residues. Per the germline V gene, CDR1 is LGHNA and CDR2 is YSLEER. V shed 7 bases, J shed 4 bases, and the junction held 6 bases outside the gene matches. The CDR3 protein is CASKKGAGTEAFF. The CDR3 coding sequence is TGCGCCAGCAAAAAGGGGGCTGGCACTGAAGCTTTCTTT.

There are a few counts of this clonotype. This chain connects TRBV7-2 to TRBJ1-5; D unclear. This CDR3 is 15 amino acids long. CDR1 is SGHTA, CDR2 FQGNSA, per germline. Trimming shortened V by 4 bases and J by 4 bases, and 14 bases separated the two germline ends. The CDR3 DNA reads as TGTGCCAGCAGCTGGCGGTTTGCGGGGAATCAGCCCCAGCATTTT. Residues: CASSWRFAGNQPQHF.

This clonotype was picked up a small number of times. The chain links TRBV29-1 to TRBJ2-4; a weak D match, TRBD2 (6 bases). Per germline, CDR1 SQVTM and CDR2 ANQGSEA. There are 13 residues in the CDR3. The V gene lost 6 bases and the J gene lost 6 bases, with 15 bases spanning the gap. In nucleotides, the CDR3 is TGCAGCGTCTCTAGGCGGGGTAGAAACATTCAGTACTTC. The encoded protein is CSVSRRGRNIQYF.

The gene calls are TRBV10-2 and TRBJ1-1; the D gene is possibly TRBD1 (5 bases). The CDR3 extends over 13 amino acids. V was shortened by 11 bases and J by 7 bases, with 20 bases between the two germline ends. Germline V gene sequence: CDR1 WSHSY, CDR2 SAAADI. The CDR3 DNA reads TGCGCCTGCCGGGACCCACTGTTGGTTGAAGCTTTCTTT. This codes for CACRDPLLVEAFF.

This clonotype showed up many times. An end of the junction does not agree with germline; a read error may underlie this. This rearrangement joins TRBV7-9 to TRBJ1-6, with D possibly TRBD1 on 6 matching bases. The CDR3 sequence is 13 residues long. Germline CDR1 reads SEHNR; CDR2 reads FQNEAQ (reference sequence). The CDR3 region is CASSAGENLPLHF. DNA for the CDR3: TGTGCCAGCAGCGCAGGGGAGAATTTACCCCTCCACTTT.

Only a few counts were recorded for this clonotype. The rearrangement links TRBV11-2 to TRBJ1-5; D unresolved. This CDR3 spans 13 amino acids. Germline loops: CDR1 SGHAT, CDR2 FQNNGV. The V gene lost 4 bases and the J gene lost 3 bases, with 7 bases spanning the gap. The CDR3 here is CASSSLPNQPQHF. CDR3 in DNA: TGTGCCAGCAGCTCCCTGCCCAATCAGCCCCAGCATTTT.

Notes on this clonotype: A much larger clonotype is one base distant, so this may be a read error. The CDR3 does not close with the conserved phenylalanine or tryptophan, likely indicating a read error. This sequence joins TRBV7-2 and TRBJ2-5, with TRBD2 as a possible D gene (6 bases). From germline, CDR1 is SGHTA and CDR2 FQGNSA. V was trimmed by 4 bases and J by 5 bases, leaving 14 bases between them. This CDR3 spans 14 amino acids. DNA of the CDR3: TGTGCCAGCAGCTGGGACTCCCTTTGGGAGACCCAGTACATC. It is translated as CASSWDSLWETQYI.

In its sample, this clonotype was seen many times. The J gene is TRBJ2-1, the V gene TRBV7-2; 7 bases are a match to TRBD2. The CDR3 runs to 18 residues. Per the germline V gene, CDR1 is SGHTA and CDR2 is FQGNSA. Unmatched junction bases numbered 12, after V lost 2 bases and J lost 2 bases. Here the CDR3 reads CASSLKLGGVPPYNEQFF. The CDR3 coding sequence is TGTGCCAGCAGCTTAAAACTGGGGGGGGTCCCCCCCTACAATGAGCAGTTCTTC.

This clonotype was seen only once. The V and J genes are TRBV2 and TRBJ2-2; D might be TRBD1 (6 bases). The CDR3 has 14 amino acids. Trimming took 8 bases from V and 1 from J, leaving 11 bases between them. Germline V gene lookup returns CDR1 SNHLY and CDR2 FYNNEI. The CDR3 DNA follows: TGTGCCAGCTGGGGGCCGGGGAACACCGGGGAGCTGTTTTTT. Translation: CASWGPGNTGELFF.

The V call is TRBV7-8, the J call TRBJ2-5; TRBD2 matches 8 bases. The CDR3 extends over 14 amino acids. Per germline, CDR1 SGHVS and CDR2 FQNEAQ. V was clipped by 4 bases and J by 5 bases; unmatched bases: 6. CDR3 in DNA: TGTGCCAGCAGCTCCCGGGGGGGCCTGGAGACCCAGTACTTC. This translates into CASSSRGGLETQYF.

This clonotype was observed a few times. The V gene is TRBV6-5, the J gene TRBJ2-5; D possibly corresponds to TRBD1 (5 bases). V was trimmed by 2 bases and J by 1 base, leaving 8 bases between them. There are 14 residues in the CDR3. Germline lookup yields CDR1 MNHEY and CDR2 SVGAGI. Written as DNA, the CDR3 is TGTGCCAGCAGTTACGACAGCCTCCAAGAGACCCAGTACTTC. Protein: CASSYDSLQETQYF.

This clonotype was seen only a few times. The rearrangement joins TRBV7-4 to TRBJ1-1; D might be TRBD1 (5 bases). Per the germline V gene, CDR1 is SGHVT and CDR2 is SQSDAQ. This CDR3 has 17 residues. V was clipped by 4 bases and J by 2 bases, with 20 bases between them. CDR3 nucleotide sequence: TGTGCCAGCAGCTCAGCTTCCGGGGCGGGCCGAAACACTGAAGCTTTCTTT. Translation gives CASSSASGAGRNTEAFF.

The rearrangement links TRBV28 to TRBJ1-2, with TRBD1 as a possible D gene (5 bases). There are 14 residues in the CDR3. Germline V lookup: CDR1 MDHEN, CDR2 SYDVKM. Trimming cost V 5 bases and J 13 bases, with 23 bases left between them. The CDR3 DNA reads as TGTGCCAGCAGTCCCGACCGGGACCCCTTAAGGGTCACCTTC. Its protein is CASSPDRDPLRVTF.

This clonotype was found many times. The chain combines TRBV12-3 or TRBV12-4 with TRBJ2-2; TRBD2 agrees at 10 bases. V gave up 3 bases and J gave up 2 bases; unmatched junction bases: 6. The CDR3 contains 17 residues. Written as DNA, the CDR3 is TGTGCCAGCAGTTTCGGTAGCGGGGGGCTAAACACCGGGGAGCTGTTTTTT. Its translation is CASSFGSGGLNTGELFF.

The chain has TRBV7-6 and TRBJ1-1; a weak D match, TRBD1 (6 bases). Trimming pared 5 bases from V and 8 bases from J, leaving 12 bases between. CDR1 and CDR2 from the germline V gene are SGHVS and FNYEAQ. The CDR3 is 12 amino acids. In DNA form, the CDR3 reads TGTGCCAGCAGCAGAGGGGGGCTAGAAGCTTTCTTT. It specifies CASSRGGLEAFF.

The genes are TRBV27 and TRBJ2-2; D remains unclear. CDR3 length equals 15 residues. Germline values: CDR1 MNHEY, CDR2 SMNVEV (reference sequence). The V end was cut by 2 bases, the J end by 1 base, with 8 bases between. CDR3 DNA sequence: TGTGCCAGCAGTTTAACAGCTTTGAACACCGGGGAGCTGTTTTTT. It translates to CASSLTALNTGELFF.